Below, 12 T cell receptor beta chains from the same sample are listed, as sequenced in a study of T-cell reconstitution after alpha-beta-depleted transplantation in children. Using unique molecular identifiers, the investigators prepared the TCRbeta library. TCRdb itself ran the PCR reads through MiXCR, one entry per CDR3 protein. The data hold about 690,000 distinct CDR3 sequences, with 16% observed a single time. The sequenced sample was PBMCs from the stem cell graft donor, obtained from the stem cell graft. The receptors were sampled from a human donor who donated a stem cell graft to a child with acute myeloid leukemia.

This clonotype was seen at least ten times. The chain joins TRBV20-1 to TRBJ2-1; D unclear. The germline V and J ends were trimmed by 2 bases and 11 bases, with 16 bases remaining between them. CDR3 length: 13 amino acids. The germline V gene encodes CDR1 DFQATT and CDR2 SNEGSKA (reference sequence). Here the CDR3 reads CSARIVRGDQQFF. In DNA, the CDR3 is TGCAGTGCTAGAATTGTCCGTGGGGATCAGCAGTTCTTC.

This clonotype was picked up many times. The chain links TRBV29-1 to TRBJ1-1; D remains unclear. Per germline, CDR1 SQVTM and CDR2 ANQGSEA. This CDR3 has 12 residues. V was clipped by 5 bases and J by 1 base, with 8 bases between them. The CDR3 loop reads CSVSGRNTEAFF. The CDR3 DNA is TGCAGCGTTTCTGGCAGGAACACTGAAGCTTTCTTT.

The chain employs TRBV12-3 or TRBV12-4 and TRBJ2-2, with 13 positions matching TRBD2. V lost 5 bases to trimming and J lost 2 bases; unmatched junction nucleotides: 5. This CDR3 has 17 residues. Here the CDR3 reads CASSEGLAGFNTGELFF. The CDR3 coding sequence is TGTGCCAGCAGTGAGGGACTAGCGGGGTTTAACACCGGGGAGCTGTTTTTT.

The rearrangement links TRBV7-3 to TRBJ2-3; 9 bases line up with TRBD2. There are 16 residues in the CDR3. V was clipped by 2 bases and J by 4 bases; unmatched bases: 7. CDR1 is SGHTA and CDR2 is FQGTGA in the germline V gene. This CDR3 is CASSLFGTSKADTQYF. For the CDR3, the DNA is TGTGCCAGCAGCTTATTTGGGACTAGCAAAGCAGATACGCAGTATTTT.

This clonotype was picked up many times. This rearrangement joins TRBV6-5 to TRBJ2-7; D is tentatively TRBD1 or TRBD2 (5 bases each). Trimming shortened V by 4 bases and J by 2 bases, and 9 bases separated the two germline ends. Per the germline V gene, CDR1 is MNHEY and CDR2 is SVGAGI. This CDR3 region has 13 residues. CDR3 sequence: CASSSGATYEQYF. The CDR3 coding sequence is TGTGCCAGCAGTTCCGGGGCTACCTACGAGCAGTACTTC.

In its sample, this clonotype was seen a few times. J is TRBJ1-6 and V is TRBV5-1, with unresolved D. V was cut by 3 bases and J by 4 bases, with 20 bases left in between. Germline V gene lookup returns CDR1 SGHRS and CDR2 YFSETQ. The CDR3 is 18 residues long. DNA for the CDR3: TGCGCCAGCAGCTGGGAACCGACTGGAAGGGCGTATAATTCACCCCTCCACTTT. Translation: CASSWEPTGRAYNSPLHF.

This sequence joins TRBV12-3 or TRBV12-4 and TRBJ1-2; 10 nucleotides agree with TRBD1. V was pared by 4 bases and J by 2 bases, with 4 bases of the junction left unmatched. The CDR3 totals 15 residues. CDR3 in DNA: TGTGCCAGCAGTTCAGGGACAGGGGAAAACTATGGCTACACCTTC. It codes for CASSSGTGENYGYTF.

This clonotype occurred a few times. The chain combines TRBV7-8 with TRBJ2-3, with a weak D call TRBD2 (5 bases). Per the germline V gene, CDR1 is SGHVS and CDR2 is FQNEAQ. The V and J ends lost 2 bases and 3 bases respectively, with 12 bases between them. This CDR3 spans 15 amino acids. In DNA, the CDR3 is TGTGCCAGCAGCTTACGTGGCAGACTAACAGATACGCAGTATTTT. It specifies CASSLRGRLTDTQYF.

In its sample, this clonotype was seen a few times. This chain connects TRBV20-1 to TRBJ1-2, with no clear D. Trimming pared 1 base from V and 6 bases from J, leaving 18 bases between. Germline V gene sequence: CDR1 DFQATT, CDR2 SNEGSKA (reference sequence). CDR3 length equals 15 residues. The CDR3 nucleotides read TGCAGTGCTAGAGTTTGGGTAGGAGGCTCGGATGGCTACACCTTC. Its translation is CSARVWVGGSDGYTF.

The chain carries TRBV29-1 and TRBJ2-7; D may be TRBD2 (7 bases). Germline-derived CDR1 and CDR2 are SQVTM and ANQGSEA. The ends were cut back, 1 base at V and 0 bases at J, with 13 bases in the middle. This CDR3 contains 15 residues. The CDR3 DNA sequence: TGCAGCGTTGAAGGAGGCGGGGGCAGCTCCTACGAGCAGTACTTC. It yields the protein CSVEGGGGSSYEQYF.

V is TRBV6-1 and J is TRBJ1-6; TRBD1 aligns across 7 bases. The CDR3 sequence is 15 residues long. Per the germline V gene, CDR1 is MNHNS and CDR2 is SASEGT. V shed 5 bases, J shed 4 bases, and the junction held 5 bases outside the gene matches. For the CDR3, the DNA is TGTGCCAGCAGTCGGGACAGTTTTTATAATTCACCCCTCCACTTT. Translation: CASSRDSFYNSPLHF.

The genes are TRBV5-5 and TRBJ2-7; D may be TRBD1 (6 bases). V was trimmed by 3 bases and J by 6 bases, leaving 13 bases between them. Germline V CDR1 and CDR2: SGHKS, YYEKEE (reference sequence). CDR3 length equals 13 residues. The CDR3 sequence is CASSSNRVSEQYV. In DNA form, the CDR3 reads TGTGCCAGCAGCTCCAACAGGGTTTCCGAGCAGTACGTC.